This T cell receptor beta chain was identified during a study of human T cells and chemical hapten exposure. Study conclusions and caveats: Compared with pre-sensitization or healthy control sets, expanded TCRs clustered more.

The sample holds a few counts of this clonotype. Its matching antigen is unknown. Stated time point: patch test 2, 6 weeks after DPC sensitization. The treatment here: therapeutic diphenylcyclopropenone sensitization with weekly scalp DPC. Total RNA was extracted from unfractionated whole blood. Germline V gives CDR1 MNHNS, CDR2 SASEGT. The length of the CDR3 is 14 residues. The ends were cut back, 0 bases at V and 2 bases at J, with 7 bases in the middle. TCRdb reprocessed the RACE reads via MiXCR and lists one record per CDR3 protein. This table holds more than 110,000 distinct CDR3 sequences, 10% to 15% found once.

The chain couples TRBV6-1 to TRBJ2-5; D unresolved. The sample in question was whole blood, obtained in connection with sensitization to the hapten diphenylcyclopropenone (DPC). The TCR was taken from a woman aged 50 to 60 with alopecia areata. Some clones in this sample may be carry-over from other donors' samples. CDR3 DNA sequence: TGTGCCAGCAGTGAAGCGCTAACTCAAGAGACCCAGTACTTC. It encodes CASSEALTQETQYF.